Listed below are T cell receptor beta chains from one sample, sequenced in a study of blood T cell repertoires in COVID-19. Assay: immunoSEQ multiplex PCR; the TCRdb copy retains only in-frame clones and omits some. The data contain 220,000 or so clones, roughly 89% of them singletons. Sequenced sample: PBMCs or T cells enriched from blood (not recorded which). Receptor source: a man aged 30 to 45 who had been exposed to COVID-19. Each CDR3 is given with its conserved first and last residue. A D gene is named only where the DNA matches it firmly. A clone size is listed for some rows: how often the clone was seen (once, few, many), or a class if it is expanded.

j_call	cdr3_length	d_call	clone_size	v_call	cdr3_aa	cdr3_nt
TRBJ2-3	14	TRBD1	.	TRBV5-4	CASNPGQGSDTQYF	TGTGCCAGCAACCCGGGACAGGGGAGTGATACGCAGTATTTT
TRBJ2-7	16	TRBD1	.	TRBV18	CASSPRGQGVNYEQYF	TGTGCCAGCTCACCACGGGGACAGGGGGTTAATTACGAGCAGTACTTC
TRBJ2-3	13	.	.	TRBV12-3/TRBV12-4	CASSWGGQDTQYF	TGTGCCAGCAGTTGGGGGGGGCAAGATACGCAGTATTTT
TRBJ2-2	18	TRBD2	.	TRBV4-2	CASSQILGPSGVNGELFF	TGTGCCAGCAGCCAAATCCTCGGTCCTAGCGGGGTTAACGGGGAGCTGTTTTTT
TRBJ1-6	19	TRBD1	.	TRBV6-2/TRBV6-3	CASSYLPPGTGTTNSPLHF	TGTGCCAGCAGTTACCTCCCTCCAGGGACAGGGACGACGAATTCACCCCTCCACTTT
TRBJ1-5	17	.	.	TRBV27	CASSPQFDRLSNQPQHF	TGTGCCAGCAGTCCCCAGTTCGACAGGTTGAGCAATCAGCCCCAGCATTTT
TRBJ1-1	14	.	.	TRBV7-8	CASSPRTGGTEAFF	TGTGCCAGCAGCCCTCGGACGGGGGGGACTGAAGCTTTCTTT
TRBJ2-2	16	.	.	TRBV15	CATSRDIGANTGELFF	TGTGCCACCAGCAGAGATATCGGGGCGAACACCGGGGAGCTGTTTTTT
TRBJ2-7	14	TRBD1	.	TRBV30	CAWTPDRGRYEQYF	TGTGCCTGGACCCCCGACAGGGGTCGGTACGAGCAGTACTTC
TRBJ2-2	14	.	.	TRBV30	CAWNQRVNTGELFF	TGTGCCTGGAATCAACGGGTGAACACCGGGGAGCTGTTTTTT
TRBJ2-3	16	.	.	TRBV7-9	CASSLASGFSTDTQYF	TGTGCCAGCAGCTTAGCGAGCGGGTTTAGCACAGATACGCAGTATTTT
TRBJ1-6	17	TRBD1	.	TRBV5-5	CASSEPGQGADNSPLHF	TGTGCCAGCAGCGAGCCCGGACAGGGGGCGGATAATTCACCCCTCCACTTT
TRBJ2-3	14	.	.	TRBV4-1	CASSQVTGTDTQYF	TGCGCCAGCAGCCAAGTTACAGGGACAGATACGCAGTATTTT
TRBJ1-4	15	.	.	TRBV7-9	CASSPHIATNEKLFF	TGTGCCAGCAGCCCCCACATTGCAACTAATGAAAAACTGTTTTTT
TRBJ2-5	12	.	.	TRBV3-1/TRBV3-2	CASSRTGETQYF	TGTGCCAGCAGCCGGACGGGGGAGACCCAGTACTTC
TRBJ1-2	13	.	.	TRBV6-5	CASRGDSNYGYTF	TGTGCCAGCAGGGGCGACAGTAACTATGGCTACACCTTC
TRBJ1-6	15	.	.	TRBV6-5	CASSYSQSLGHPLHF	TGTGCCAGCAGTTACTCACAATCTCTGGGACATCCACTCCACTTT
TRBJ2-2	17	.	.	TRBV3-1/TRBV3-2	CASSQTGVDPNTGELFF	TGTGCCAGCAGCCAAACGGGGGTAGACCCGAACACCGGGGAGCTGTTTTTT
TRBJ1-2	14	TRBD1	.	TRBV7-2	CASSLVTGGYGYTF	TGTGCCAGCAGCTTAGTCACAGGGGGCTATGGCTACACCTTC
TRBJ2-3	19	TRBD2	.	TRBV3-1/TRBV3-2	CASSPIGLAGGPFPDTQYF	TGTGCCAGCAGCCCTATAGGACTAGCGGGGGGGCCTTTTCCAGATACGCAGTATTTT
TRBJ2-7	17	TRBD1	.	TRBV4-3	CASSQGINRGKRYEQYF	TGCGCCAGCAGCCAAGGTATAAACAGGGGAAAGAGGTACGAGCAGTACTTC
TRBJ2-7	17	TRBD2	.	TRBV4-2	CASSQAGTSGGPYEQYF	TGTGCCAGCAGCCAAGCTGGGACTAGCGGGGGGCCCTACGAGCAGTACTTC
TRBJ1-6	16	TRBD1	.	TRBV5-1	CASSIDRVLGNSPLHF	TGCGCCAGCAGCATCGACAGGGTCTTAGGGAATTCACCCCTCCACTTT
TRBJ1-2	16	TRBD1	.	TRBV7-9	CASSATGTGVSQGYTF	TGTGCCAGCAGCGCTACCGGGACAGGGGTTTCGCAAGGCTACACCTTC
TRBJ1-2	17	.	.	TRBV19	CASSIPRRGGANYGYTF	TGTGCCAGTAGTATACCGCGGAGGGGTGGGGCTAACTATGGCTACACCTTC
TRBJ1-2	13	.	.	TRBV5-1	CASSSSGLGGYTF	TGCGCCAGCAGCTCTTCAGGGCTTGGGGGCTACACCTTC
TRBJ1-1	16	TRBD1	.	TRBV10-3	CAISGGETGLNTEAFF	TGTGCCATCAGTGGGGGGGAGACAGGGTTGAACACTGAAGCTTTCTTT
TRBJ1-1	9	.	.	TRBV21-1	CASTREAFF	TGTGCCAGCACCAGGGAAGCTTTCTTT
TRBJ1-3	18	.	few	TRBV7-6	CASSTGGRSLGAGNTIYF	TGTGCCAGCTCTACGGGGGGAAGGAGCCTTGGGGCTGGAAACACCATATATTTT
TRBJ1-2	15	TRBD1	.	TRBV11-2	CASSPSRDSRYGYTF	TGTGCCAGCAGCCCCTCCCGGGACAGCCGCTATGGCTACACCTTC
TRBJ1-4	16	TRBD1	.	TRBV9	CASSVGDRGRFEKLFF	TGTGCCAGCAGCGTAGGGGACAGGGGGCGTTTTGAAAAACTGTTTTTT
TRBJ2-3	15	TRBD2	.	TRBV4-1	CASSQVGLAIDTQYF	TGCGCCAGCAGCCAAGTAGGACTAGCGATAGATACGCAGTATTTT
TRBJ2-3	15	TRBD1	.	TRBV6-1	CASSEAGDRGNTQYF	TGTGCCAGCAGTGAAGCGGGGGACAGGGGAAATACGCAGTATTTT
TRBJ1-4	15	TRBD1	.	TRBV5-1	CASSKGGTGGEKLFF	TGCGCCAGCAGCAAAGGGGGGACAGGAGGGGAAAAACTGTTTTTT
TRBJ2-5	15	TRBD2	.	TRBV2	CASTPRTSGGETQYF	TGTGCCAGCACCCCCAGGACTAGCGGGGGAGAGACCCAGTACTTC
TRBJ1-1	15	TRBD1	.	TRBV5-1	CASSFGTGKKTEAFF	TGCGCCAGCAGCTTCGGGACAGGGAAAAAAACTGAAGCTTTCTTT
TRBJ1-5	15	.	.	TRBV7-2	CASSLEPGFNQPQHF	TGTGCCAGCAGCTTAGAACCAGGGTTCAATCAGCCCCAGCATTTT
TRBJ2-3	19	TRBD2	.	TRBV7-6	CASSPLGTSGGPSTDTQYF	TGTGCCAGCAGCCCCCTCGGGACTAGCGGGGGCCCAAGCACAGATACGCAGTATTTT
TRBJ1-5	15	TRBD1	.	TRBV7-6	CASTEGTGEGQPQHF	TGTGCCAGCACCGAAGGGACAGGGGAAGGGCAGCCCCAGCATTTT
TRBJ1-5	15	.	.	TRBV5-1	CASRLTGSSNQPQHF	TGCGCCAGCAGACTCACAGGGTCTAGCAATCAGCCCCAGCATTTT
TRBJ1-4	15	TRBD1	.	TRBV27	CASSTQGATNEKLFF	TGTGCCAGCAGTACCCAGGGGGCAACTAATGAAAAACTGTTTTTT
TRBJ2-3	15	TRBD2	.	TRBV6-2/TRBV6-3	CASSYSGGYTDTQYF	TGTGCCAGCAGTTACTCGGGGGGGTACACAGATACGCAGTATTTT
TRBJ1-1	15	TRBD1	once	TRBV13	CASSLIQGVGTEAFF	TGTGCCAGCAGCTTAATCCAGGGGGTAGGCACTGAAGCTTTCTTT
TRBJ1-2	15	TRBD1	.	TRBV6-5	CASSSFRQGYYGYTF	TGTGCCAGCAGTTCCTTTAGACAGGGATACTATGGCTACACCTTC
TRBJ1-2	19	TRBD1	.	TRBV19	CASSPSPGTGREWTMGYTF	TGTGCCAGTAGCCCCTCTCCCGGGACAGGCAGGGAATGGACTATGGGCTACACCTTC
TRBJ2-1	16	.	.	TRBV18	CASSPVSDISYNEQFF	TGTGCCAGCTCACCAGTCTCCGACATCTCCTACAATGAGCAGTTCTTC
TRBJ2-6	14	.	.	TRBV11-3	CASSLVAGANVLTF	TGTGCCAGCAGCTTAGTCGCGGGGGCCAACGTCCTGACTTTC
TRBJ1-1	19	TRBD1	.	TRBV4-1	CASSQDPVDRAWSGTEAFF	TGCGCCAGCAGCCAAGACCCGGTTGACAGGGCTTGGTCTGGAACTGAAGCTTTCTTT
TRBJ1-2	13	.	once	TRBV3-1/TRBV3-2	CASSPINRYGYTF	TGTGCCAGCAGCCCTATCAACAGATATGGCTACACCTTC
TRBJ1-1	13	.	.	TRBV4-1	CASSQDRDTEAFF	TGCGCCAGCAGCCAAGACCGGGACACTGAAGCTTTCTTT
TRBJ2-1	16	.	.	TRBV9	CASSHLIGAGTNEQFF	TGTGCCAGCAGCCACCTAATAGGGGCGGGGACCAATGAGCAGTTCTTC
TRBJ2-5	12	.	.	TRBV10-3	CAIGPEGETQYF	TGTGCCATCGGGCCAGAGGGAGAGACCCAGTACTTC